Here is one T cell receptor beta chain with its context. The sample belongs to a study of cytomegalovirus exposure and HLA in healthy donors. Primers for the PCR totalled 60 Vbeta and 13 Jbeta. The data were produced by immunoSEQ multiplex PCR, yet TCRdb's version contains in-frame clones alone and is incomplete. The repertoire has over 100,000 clones, roughly 66% of them found once; the top ten carry about 1.6%. Trimming shortened V by 2 bases and J by 0 bases, and 8 bases separated the two germline ends. Germline CDR1 and CDR2: MNHEY and SVGAGI. CDR3 length equals 15 residues. V is TRBV6-5 and J is TRBJ1-3; no clear D. This receptor was taken from a man aged 18 to 30 in good health and CMV-seronegative. The sequenced material came from PBMCs. The CDR3 protein is CASSYQQHSGNTIYF. The CDR3 DNA reads TGTGCCAGCAGTTACCAACAGCACTCTGGAAACACCATATATTTT.